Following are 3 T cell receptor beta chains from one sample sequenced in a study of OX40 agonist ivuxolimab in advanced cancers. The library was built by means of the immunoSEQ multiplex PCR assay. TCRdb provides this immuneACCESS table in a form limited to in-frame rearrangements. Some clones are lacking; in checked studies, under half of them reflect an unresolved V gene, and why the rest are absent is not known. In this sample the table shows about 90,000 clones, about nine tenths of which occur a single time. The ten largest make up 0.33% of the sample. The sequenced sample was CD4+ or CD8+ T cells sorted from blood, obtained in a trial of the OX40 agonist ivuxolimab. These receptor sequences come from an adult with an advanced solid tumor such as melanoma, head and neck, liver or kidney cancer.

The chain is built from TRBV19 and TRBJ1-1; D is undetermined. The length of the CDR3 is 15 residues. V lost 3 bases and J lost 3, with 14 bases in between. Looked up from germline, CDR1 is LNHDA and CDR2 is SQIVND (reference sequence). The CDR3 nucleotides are TGTGCCAGTAGTATTACCCTCAAGAGCTACACTGAAGCTTTCTTT. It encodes CASSITLKSYTEAFF.

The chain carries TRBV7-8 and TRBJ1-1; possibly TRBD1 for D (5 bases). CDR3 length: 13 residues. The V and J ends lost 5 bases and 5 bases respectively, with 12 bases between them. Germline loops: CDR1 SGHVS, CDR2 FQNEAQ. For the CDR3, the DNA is TGTGCCAGCAGCACTTTTAGGGGTACTGAAGCTTTCTTT. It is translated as CASSTFRGTEAFF.

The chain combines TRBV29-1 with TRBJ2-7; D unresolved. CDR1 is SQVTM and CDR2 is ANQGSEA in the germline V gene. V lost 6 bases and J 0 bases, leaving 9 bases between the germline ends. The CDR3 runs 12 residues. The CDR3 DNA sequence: TGCAGCGTGAACGACGGCTCCTACGAGCAGTACTTC. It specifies CSVNDGSYEQYF.